This T cell receptor (beta chain) is from a study of neurological immune-mediated disorders. This clonotype is termed medium-sized. In TCRdb, the 5' RACE reads were re-called with MiXCR into one record per CDR3 protein. The table has about 62,000 distinct CDR3 sequences, roughly 3.5% seen once. V lost 1 base, J lost 2 bases, and 7 bases stayed unmatched. The V gene's germline CDR1 is SGHTA and CDR2 FQGNSA. This CDR3 contains 16 residues. The source of this sequence is a woman aged 50 to 60 with multiple sclerosis. V is TRBV7-2 and J is TRBJ2-7; 8 nucleotides agree with TRBD1. The specimen sequenced was PBMCs. Here the CDR3 DNA reads TGTGCCAGCAGCTTAGTAGCGACAGGGGTTCCCTACGAGCAGTACTTC. Protein sequence: CASSLVATGVPYEQYF.